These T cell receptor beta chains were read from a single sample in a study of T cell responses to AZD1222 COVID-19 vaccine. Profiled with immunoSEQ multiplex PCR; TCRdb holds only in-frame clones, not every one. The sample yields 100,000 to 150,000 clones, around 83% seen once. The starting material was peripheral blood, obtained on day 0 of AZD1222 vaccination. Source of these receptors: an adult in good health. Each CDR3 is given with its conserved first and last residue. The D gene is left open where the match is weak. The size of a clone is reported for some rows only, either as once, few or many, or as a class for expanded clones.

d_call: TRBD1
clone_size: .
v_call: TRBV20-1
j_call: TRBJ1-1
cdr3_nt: TGCAGTGCTAGTCACAGGGGACGCCCGAACACTGAAGCTTTCTTT
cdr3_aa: CSASHRGRPNTEAFF

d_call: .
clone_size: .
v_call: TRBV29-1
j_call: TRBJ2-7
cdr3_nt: TGCAGCATCCTCCCCGACAGTACCTACGAGCAGTACTTC
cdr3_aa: CSILPDSTYEQYF

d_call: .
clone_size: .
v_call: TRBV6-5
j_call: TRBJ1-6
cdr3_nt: TGTGCCAGCAGGTCTGGTTGGGTACGGGGTTCACCCCTCCACTTT
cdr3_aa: CASRSGWVRGSPLHF

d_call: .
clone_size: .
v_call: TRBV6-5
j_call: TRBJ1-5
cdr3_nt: TGTGCCAGCCGTCTGCCTAATCAGCCCCAGCATTTT
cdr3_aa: CASRLPNQPQHF

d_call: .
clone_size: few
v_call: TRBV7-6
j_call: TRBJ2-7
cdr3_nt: TGTGCCAGCAGCTTAGCGGCGGCGGGCTCCTACGAGCAGTACTTC
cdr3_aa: CASSLAAAGSYEQYF

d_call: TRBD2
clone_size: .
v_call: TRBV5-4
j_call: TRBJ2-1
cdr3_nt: TGTGCCAGCAGCTTAGTCGGGAGGGAATTCAATGAGCAGTTCTTC
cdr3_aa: CASSLVGREFNEQFF

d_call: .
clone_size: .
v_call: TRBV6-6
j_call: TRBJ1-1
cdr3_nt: TGTGCCAGCAGTTACTGGGCGGGCGGGGCTTTCTTT
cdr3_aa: CASSYWAGGAFF

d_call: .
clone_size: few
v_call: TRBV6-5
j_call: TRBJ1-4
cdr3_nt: TGTGCCAGCAGTTCTGCCGGACAAATTGAAAAACTGTTTTTT
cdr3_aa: CASSSAGQIEKLFF

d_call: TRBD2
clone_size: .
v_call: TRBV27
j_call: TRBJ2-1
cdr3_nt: TGTGCCAGCTGGGGACTAGCGTCGGCGAATGAGCAGTTCTTC
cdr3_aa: CASWGLASANEQFF

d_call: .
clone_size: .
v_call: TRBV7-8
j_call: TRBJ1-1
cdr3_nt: TGTGCCAGCACCACCTCGGGGACTGAAGCTTTCTTT
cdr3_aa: CASTTSGTEAFF

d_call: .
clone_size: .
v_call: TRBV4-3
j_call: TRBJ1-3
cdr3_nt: TGCGCCAGCAGCCAAGATCCAGGCGGAGACACCATATATTTT
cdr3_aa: CASSQDPGGDTIYF

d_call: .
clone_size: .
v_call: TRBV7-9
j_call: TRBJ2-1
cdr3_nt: TGTGCCAGCAGCTTTGGTCGGGGGCTCTCCTACAATGAGCAGTTCTTC
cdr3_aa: CASSFGRGLSYNEQFF

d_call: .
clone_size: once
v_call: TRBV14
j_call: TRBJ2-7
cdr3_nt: TGTGCCAGCAGCCAAGATTCGGGGGCCCTCCCATCCTACGAGCAGTACTTC
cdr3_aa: CASSQDSGALPSYEQYF

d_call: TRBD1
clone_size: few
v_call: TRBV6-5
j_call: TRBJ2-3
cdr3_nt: TGTGCCAGCACCGAAGGACAGGGCACAGATACGCAGTATTTT
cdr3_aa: CASTEGQGTDTQYF

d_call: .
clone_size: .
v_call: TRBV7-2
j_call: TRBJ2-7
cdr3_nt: TGTGCCAGCAGCCTAGGGACTCGCTCCTACGAGCAGTACTTC
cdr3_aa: CASSLGTRSYEQYF

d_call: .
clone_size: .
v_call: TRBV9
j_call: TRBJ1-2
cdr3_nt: TGTGCCAGCAGCGCGGGATCACGATATGAAGGCTACACCTTC
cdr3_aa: CASSAGSRYEGYTF

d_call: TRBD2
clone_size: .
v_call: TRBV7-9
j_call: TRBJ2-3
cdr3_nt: TGTGCCAGCAGCTTATCGTCAGCGGGAGGGCGCACAGATACGCAGTATTTT
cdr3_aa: CASSLSSAGGRTDTQYF

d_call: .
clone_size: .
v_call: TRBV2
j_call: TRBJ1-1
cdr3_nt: TGTGCCAGCAGTGCTGCTGGGACTGAAGCTTTCTTT
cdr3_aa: CASSAAGTEAFF

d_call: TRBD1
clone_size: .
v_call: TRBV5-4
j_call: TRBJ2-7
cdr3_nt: TGTGCCAGCAGCTTGGGACAGGGGGTATTCAACGAGCAGTACTTC
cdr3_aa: CASSLGQGVFNEQYF

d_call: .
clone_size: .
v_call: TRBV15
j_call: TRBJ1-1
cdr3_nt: TGTGCCACCAGCAGAGATTTTGCGGCAACGTTCTCTGAAGCTTTCTTT
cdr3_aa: CATSRDFAATFSEAFF

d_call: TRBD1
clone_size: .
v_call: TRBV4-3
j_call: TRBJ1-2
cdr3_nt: TGCGCCAGCAGCCTCGGACAGGGTTCAAACTATGGCTACACCTTC
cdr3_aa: CASSLGQGSNYGYTF

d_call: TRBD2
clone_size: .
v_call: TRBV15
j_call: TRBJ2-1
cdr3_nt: TGTGCCACCAGCAGAGATGGGAGCGGGGGTAGCTCCTACAATGAGCAGTTCTTC
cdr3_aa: CATSRDGSGGSSYNEQFF

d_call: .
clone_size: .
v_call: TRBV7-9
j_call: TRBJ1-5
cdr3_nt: TGTGCCAGCAGCTTCACGAATCAGCCCCAGCATTTT
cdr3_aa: CASSFTNQPQHF

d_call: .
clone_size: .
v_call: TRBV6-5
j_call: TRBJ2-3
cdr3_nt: TGTGCCAGCAGGCTAGGCGGTTTCGTCACAGATACGCAGTATTTT
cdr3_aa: CASRLGGFVTDTQYF

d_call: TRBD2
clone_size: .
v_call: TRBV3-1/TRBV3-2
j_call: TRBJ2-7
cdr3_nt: TGTGCCAGCAGCTTCCTTGGGGGGGGCTCCTACGAGCAGTACTTC
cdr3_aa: CASSFLGGGSYEQYF

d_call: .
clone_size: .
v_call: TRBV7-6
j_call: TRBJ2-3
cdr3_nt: TGTGCCAGCAGCACCACAGATACGCAGTATTTT
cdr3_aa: CASSTTDTQYF

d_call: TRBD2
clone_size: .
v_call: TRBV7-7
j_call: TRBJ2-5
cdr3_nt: TGTGCCAGCAGCCCGGGACTAGCGGGAGGACTCGAGACCCAGTACTTC
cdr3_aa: CASSPGLAGGLETQYF

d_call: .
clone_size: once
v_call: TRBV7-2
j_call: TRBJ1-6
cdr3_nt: TGTGCCAGCAGCTTCCGGGCCTCAACGCCCTCACCCCTCCACTTT
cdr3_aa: CASSFRASTPSPLHF

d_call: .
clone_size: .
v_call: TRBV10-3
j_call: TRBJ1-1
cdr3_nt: TGTGCCATCAGTGAACGGACGGCCAACACTGAAGCTTTCTTT
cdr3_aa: CAISERTANTEAFF

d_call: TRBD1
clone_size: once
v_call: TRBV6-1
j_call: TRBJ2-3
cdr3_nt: TGTGCCAGCAGTGGAAGGACAGGGGGCCCGTACGCAGATACGCAGTATTTT
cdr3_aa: CASSGRTGGPYADTQYF

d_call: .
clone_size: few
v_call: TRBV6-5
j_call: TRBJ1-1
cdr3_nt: TGTGCCAGCGCCGAAGACACAGGGTATTGGGCTGAAGCTTTCTTT
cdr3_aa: CASAEDTGYWAEAFF

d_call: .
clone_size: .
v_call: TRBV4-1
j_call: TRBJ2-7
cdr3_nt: TGCGCCAGCAGCCCTACCGGCGGGGCTACCGAGCAGTACTTC
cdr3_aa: CASSPTGGATEQYF

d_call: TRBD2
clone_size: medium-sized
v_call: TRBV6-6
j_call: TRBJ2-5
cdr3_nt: TGTGCCAGCAGTTACGGGCTAGCGGGATATGTAGAGACCCAGTACTTC
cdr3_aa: CASSYGLAGYVETQYF

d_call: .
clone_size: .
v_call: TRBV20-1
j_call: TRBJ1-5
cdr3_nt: TGCAGTGCTAGTCACTCGGGGGACAATCAGCCCCAGCATTTT
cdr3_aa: CSASHSGDNQPQHF

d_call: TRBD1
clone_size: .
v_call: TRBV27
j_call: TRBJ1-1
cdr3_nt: TGTGCCAGCAGATCCCGACAGGGAAGTGACCGTGAAGCTTTCTTT
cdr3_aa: CASRSRQGSDREAFF

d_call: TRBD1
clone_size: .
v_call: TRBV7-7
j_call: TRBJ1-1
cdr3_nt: TGTGCCAGCAGCCCGTTACTAGCCGGGACAGGGAACACTGAAGCTTTCTTT
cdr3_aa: CASSPLLAGTGNTEAFF

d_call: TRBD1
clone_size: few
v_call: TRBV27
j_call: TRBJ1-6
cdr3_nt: TGTGCCAGCAGTTTCCCAGGGGGTACTAATTCACCCCTCCACTTT
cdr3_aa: CASSFPGGTNSPLHF

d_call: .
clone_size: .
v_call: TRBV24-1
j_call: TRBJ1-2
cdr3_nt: TGTGCCACCAGTGATCCCGGCTTTGGGGGGTTGGGAGGCTACACCTTC
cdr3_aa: CATSDPGFGGLGGYTF

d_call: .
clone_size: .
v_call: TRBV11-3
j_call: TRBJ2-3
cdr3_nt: TGTGCCAGCAGCTTAGAGGGCAGGTCGGGAGATACGCAGTATTTT
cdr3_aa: CASSLEGRSGDTQYF

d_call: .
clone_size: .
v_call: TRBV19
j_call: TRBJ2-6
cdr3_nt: TGTGCCAGTAGTGAGGCGGAACACTACTCTGGGGCCAACGTCCTGACTTTC
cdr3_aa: CASSEAEHYSGANVLTF

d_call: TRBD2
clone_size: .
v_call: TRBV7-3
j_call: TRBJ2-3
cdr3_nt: TGTGCCAGCAGCTTAGAGTCGGCTAGCGGGAGCTATGCAGATACGCAGTATTTT
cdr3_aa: CASSLESASGSYADTQYF

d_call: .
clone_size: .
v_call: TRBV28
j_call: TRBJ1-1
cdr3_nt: TGTGCCAGCAGTTTGGGGACTGAAGCTTTCTTT
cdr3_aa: CASSLGTEAFF

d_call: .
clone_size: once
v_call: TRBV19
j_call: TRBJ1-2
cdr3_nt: TGTGCCAGTAGTAGGGTCCCACCTCGAGGTGGCTACACCTTC
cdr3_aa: CASSRVPPRGGYTF

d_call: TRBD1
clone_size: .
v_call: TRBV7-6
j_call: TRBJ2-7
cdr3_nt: TGTGCCAGCAGCTTCGGGACAGGGACCTACGAGCAGTACTTC
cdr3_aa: CASSFGTGTYEQYF

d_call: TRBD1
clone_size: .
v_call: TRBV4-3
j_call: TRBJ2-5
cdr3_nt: TGCGCCAGCAGCCCAGTAGACAGGGACCAAGAGACCCAGTACTTC
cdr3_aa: CASSPVDRDQETQYF

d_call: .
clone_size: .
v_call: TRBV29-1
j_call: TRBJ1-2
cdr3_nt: TGCAGCGTTGAAGTGGGACATCATAACTATGGCTACACCTTC
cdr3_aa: CSVEVGHHNYGYTF

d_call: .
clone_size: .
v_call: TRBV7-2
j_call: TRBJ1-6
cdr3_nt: TGTGCCAGCAGCAGGGACGGGAATTCACCCCTCCACTTT
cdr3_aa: CASSRDGNSPLHF

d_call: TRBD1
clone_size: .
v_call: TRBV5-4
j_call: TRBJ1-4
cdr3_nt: TGTGCCAGCAGCCCGGGGGACAGACCTAATGAAAAACTGTTTTTT
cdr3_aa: CASSPGDRPNEKLFF

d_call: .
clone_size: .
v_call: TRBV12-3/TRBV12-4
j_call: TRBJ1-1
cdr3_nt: TGTGCCGGCAGGGTAAACATGAACACTGAAGCTTTCTTT
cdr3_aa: CAGRVNMNTEAFF

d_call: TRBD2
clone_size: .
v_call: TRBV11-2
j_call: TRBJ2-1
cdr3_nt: TGTGCCAGCAGCTTTGGGACTAGCGGGAGGACCTACAATGAGCAGTTCTTC
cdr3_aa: CASSFGTSGRTYNEQFF

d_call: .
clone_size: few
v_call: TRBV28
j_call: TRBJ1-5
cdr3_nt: TGTGCCAGCAGGACAAGCAATCAGCCCCAGCATTTT
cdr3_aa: CASRTSNQPQHF

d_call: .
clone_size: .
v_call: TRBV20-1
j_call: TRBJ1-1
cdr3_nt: TGCAGTGCTATTGAAGGACGGATAAGTTCTGAAGCTTTCTTT
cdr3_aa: CSAIEGRISSEAFF

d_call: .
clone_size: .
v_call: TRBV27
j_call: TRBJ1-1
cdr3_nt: TGTGCCAGCAGTTCGGGGGTGGGAGGGTCAGCTTTCTTT
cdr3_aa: CASSSGVGGSAFF

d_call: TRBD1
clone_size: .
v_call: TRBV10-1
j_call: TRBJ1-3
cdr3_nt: TGCGCCAGCAGTGAGTCGACAGGGGCTGGAAACACCATATATTTT
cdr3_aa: CASSESTGAGNTIYF

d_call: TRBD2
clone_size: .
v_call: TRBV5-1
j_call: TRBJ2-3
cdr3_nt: TGCGCCAGCAGCTTGGAACTAGCGGGGGGCACAGATACGCAGTATTTT
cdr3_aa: CASSLELAGGTDTQYF

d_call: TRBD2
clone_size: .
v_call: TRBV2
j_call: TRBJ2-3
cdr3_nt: TGTGCCAGCAGTGGCGGGACTACAAGCACAGATACGCAGTATTTT
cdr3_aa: CASSGGTTSTDTQYF

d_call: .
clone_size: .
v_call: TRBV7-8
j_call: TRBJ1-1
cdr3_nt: TGTGCCAGCAGCTTACCCCCCTGGGAGATGAACACTGAAGCTTTCTTT
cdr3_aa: CASSLPPWEMNTEAFF

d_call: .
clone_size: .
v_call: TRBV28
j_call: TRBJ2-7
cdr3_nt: TGTGCCAGCAGTTTCATAGCAGGCTACGAGCAGTACTTC
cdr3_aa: CASSFIAGYEQYF